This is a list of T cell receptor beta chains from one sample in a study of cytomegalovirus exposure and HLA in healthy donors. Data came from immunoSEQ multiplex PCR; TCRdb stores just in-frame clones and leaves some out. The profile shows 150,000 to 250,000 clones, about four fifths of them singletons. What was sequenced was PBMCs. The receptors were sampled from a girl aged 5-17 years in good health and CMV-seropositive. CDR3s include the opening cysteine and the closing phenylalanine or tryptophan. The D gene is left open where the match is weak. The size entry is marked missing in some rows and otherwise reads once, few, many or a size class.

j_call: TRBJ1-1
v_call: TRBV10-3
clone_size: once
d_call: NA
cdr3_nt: TGTGCCATCAGTGAGTCGGACAGTTTGAACACTGAAGCTTTCTTT
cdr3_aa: CAISESDSLNTEAFF

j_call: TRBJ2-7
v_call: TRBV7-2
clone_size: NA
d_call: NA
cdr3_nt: TGTGCCAGCAGCTTAGTATATTCGCGGGGCCAAACCTACGAGCAGTACTTC
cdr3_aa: CASSLVYSRGQTYEQYF

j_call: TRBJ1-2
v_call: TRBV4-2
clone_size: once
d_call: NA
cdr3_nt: TGTGCCAGCAGCCAAGAAGCTCGAGTTTTGGGACTCTATGGCTACACCTTC
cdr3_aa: CASSQEARVLGLYGYTF

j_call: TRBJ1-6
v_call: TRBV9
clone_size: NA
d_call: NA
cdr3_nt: TGTGCCAGCAGCGTAGATGGGGGGGATTCACCCCTCCACTTT
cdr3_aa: CASSVDGGDSPLHF

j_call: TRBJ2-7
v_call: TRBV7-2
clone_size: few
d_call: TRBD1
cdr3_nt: TGTGCCAGCAGCCGCCGGGACAGCGAGCAGTACTTC
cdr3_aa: CASSRRDSEQYF

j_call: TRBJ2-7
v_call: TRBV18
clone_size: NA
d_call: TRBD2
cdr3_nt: TGTGCCAGCTCAGGGGTAGCGGGGGGCTACGAGCAGTACTTC
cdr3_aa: CASSGVAGGYEQYF

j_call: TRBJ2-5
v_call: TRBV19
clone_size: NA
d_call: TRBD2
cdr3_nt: TGTGCCAGTAGTATCTCCCCGGGGGGGCAAGAGACCCAGTACTTC
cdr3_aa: CASSISPGGQETQYF

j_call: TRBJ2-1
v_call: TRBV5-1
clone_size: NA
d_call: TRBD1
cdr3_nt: TGCGCCAGCAGCTTGGCGCAGGGGGCTAATGAGCAGTTCTTC
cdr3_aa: CASSLAQGANEQFF

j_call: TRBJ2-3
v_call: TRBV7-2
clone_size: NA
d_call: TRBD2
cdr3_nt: TGTGCCAGCAGCCGGGAGAGCGGGGGGGGTTCCGACACAGATACGCAGTATTTT
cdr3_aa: CASSRESGGGSDTDTQYF

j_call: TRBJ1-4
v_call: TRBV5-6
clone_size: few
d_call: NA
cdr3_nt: TGTGCCAGCAGCCTGACTCCAAAGGATGAAAAACTGTTTTTT
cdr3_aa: CASSLTPKDEKLFF

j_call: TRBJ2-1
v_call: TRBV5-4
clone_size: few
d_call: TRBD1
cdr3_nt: TGTGCCAGCAGCTTGGACAGGGGGACATACAATGAGCAGTTCTTC
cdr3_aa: CASSLDRGTYNEQFF

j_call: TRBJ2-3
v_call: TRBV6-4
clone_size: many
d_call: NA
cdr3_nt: TGTGCCAGCAGTGACGGGACTAGCACAGATACGCAGTATTTT
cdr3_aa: CASSDGTSTDTQYF

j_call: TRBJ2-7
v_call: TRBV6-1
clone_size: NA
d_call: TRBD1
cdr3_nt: TGTGCCAGCAGGGGGGACAGCTTCTACGAGCAGTACTTC
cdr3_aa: CASRGDSFYEQYF

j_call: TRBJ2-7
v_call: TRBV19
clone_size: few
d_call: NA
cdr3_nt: TGTGCCAGTAGTATAGCCGGCAGGGGATACGAGCAGTACTTC
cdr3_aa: CASSIAGRGYEQYF

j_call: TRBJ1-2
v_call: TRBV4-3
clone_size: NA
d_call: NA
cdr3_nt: TGCGCCAGCAGCCAAGCTGGACACATTGGCTACACCTTC
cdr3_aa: CASSQAGHIGYTF

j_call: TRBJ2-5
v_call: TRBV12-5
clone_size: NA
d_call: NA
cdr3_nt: TGTGCTAGTGGTTTGGTGGAGGAGACCCAGTACTTC
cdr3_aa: CASGLVEETQYF

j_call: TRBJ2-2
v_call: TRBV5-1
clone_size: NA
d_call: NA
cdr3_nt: TGCGCCAGCAGCCAGGATCCGGGAAACACCGGGGAGCTGTTTTTT
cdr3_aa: CASSQDPGNTGELFF

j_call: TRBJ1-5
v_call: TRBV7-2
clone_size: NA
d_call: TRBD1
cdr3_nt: TGTGCCAGCAGCTTAAGGGGACAGGGAAGCAATCAGCCCCAGCATTTT
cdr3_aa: CASSLRGQGSNQPQHF

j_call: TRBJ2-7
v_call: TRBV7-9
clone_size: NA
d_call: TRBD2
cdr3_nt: TGTGCCAGCAGCTGGGGGGGGACCCATGGGCCGGACGAGCAGTACTTC
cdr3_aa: CASSWGGTHGPDEQYF

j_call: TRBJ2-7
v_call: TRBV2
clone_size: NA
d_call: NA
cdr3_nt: TGTGCCAGCAGTGACACCCTCGGTGAGCAGTACTTC
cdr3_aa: CASSDTLGEQYF

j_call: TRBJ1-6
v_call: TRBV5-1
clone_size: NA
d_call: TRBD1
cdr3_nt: TGCGCCAGCAGCTTGGGGCAGGGGGCTTCACCCCTCCACTTT
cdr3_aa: CASSLGQGASPLHF

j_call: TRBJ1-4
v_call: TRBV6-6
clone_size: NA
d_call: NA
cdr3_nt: TGTGCCAGCAGGCGGACAGCAACTAATGAAAAACTGTTTTTT
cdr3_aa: CASRRTATNEKLFF

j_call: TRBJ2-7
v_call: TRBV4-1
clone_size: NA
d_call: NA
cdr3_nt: TGCGCCAGCAGCCAAGACCCCATCGACAGTTCCTACGAGCAGTACTTC
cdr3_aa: CASSQDPIDSSYEQYF

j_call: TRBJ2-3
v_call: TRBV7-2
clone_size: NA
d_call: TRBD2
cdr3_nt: TGTGCCAGCATACTTAGCGGGACAAGCACAGATACGCAGTATTTT
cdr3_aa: CASILSGTSTDTQYF

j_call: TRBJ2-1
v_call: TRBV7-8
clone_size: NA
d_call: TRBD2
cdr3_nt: TGTGCCAGCAGCCCCGGACTAGCGGGGCGGCGTGCAGTTAATGAGCAGTTCTTC
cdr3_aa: CASSPGLAGRRAVNEQFF

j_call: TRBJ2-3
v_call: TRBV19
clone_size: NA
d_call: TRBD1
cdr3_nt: TGTGCCAGTAGTCTTCGACAGGGGTCAGATACGCAGTATTTT
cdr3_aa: CASSLRQGSDTQYF

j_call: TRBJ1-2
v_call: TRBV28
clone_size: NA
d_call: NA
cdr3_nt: TGTGCCAGCAGTGACCTGACAGGTCAAAACTATGGCTACACCTTC
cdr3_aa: CASSDLTGQNYGYTF

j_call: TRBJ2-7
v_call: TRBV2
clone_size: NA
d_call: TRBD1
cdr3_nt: TGTGCCAGCAGCTCCCGGACAGGCGAGCAGTACTTC
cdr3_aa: CASSSRTGEQYF

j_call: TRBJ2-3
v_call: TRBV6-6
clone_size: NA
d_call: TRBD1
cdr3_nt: TGTGCCAGCAGTTACATACGACAGGGAAGCACAGATACGCAGTATTTT
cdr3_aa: CASSYIRQGSTDTQYF

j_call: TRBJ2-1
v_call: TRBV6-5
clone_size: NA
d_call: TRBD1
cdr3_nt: TGTGCCAGCAGTTTCGGGACAGGGACGTCGAATGAGCAGTTCTTC
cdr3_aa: CASSFGTGTSNEQFF

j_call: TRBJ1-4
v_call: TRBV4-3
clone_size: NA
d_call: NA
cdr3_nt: TGCGCCAGCAGCCGCCAACCAGAGGCAACTAATGAAAAACTGTTTTTT
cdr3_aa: CASSRQPEATNEKLFF

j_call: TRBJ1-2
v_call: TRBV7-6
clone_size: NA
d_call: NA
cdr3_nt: TGTGCCAGCAGCCGAACTATGACCCGAGGAGGCTACACCTTC
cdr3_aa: CASSRTMTRGGYTF

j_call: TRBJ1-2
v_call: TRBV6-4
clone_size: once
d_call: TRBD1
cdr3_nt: TGTGCCAGCAGAGGTGGACAGGGGCCGGGTGGCTACACCTTC
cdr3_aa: CASRGGQGPGGYTF

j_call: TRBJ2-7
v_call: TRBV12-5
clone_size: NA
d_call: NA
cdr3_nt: TGTGCTAGTGGTTTGGTACACGGGGGCTCCTACGAGCAGTACTTC
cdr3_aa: CASGLVHGGSYEQYF

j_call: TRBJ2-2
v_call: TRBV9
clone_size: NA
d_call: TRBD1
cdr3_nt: TGTGCCAGCAGCCTCACAGGGGGCTATGACGGGGAGCTGTTTTTT
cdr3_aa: CASSLTGGYDGELFF

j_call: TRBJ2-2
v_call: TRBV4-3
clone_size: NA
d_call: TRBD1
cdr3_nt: TGCGCCAGCAGCCAAGACCGCAGGGGGCTCAGCGGGGAGCTGTTTTTT
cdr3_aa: CASSQDRRGLSGELFF

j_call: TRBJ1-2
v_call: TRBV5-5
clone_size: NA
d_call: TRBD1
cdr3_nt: TGTGCCAGCAGCTTGGGGACAGGGGGCTCCTATGGCTACACCTTC
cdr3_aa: CASSLGTGGSYGYTF

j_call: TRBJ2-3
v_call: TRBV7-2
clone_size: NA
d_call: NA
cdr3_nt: TGTGCCAGCAGTCGCGACACAGATACGCAGTATTTT
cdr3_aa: CASSRDTDTQYF

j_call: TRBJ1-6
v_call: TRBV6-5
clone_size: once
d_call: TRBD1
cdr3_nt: TGTGCCAGCAGTTTAGGGACAGGGGGAAGAAATTCACCCCTCCACTTT
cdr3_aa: CASSLGTGGRNSPLHF

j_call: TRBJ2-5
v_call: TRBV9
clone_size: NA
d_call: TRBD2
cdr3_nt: TGTGCCAGCTCCTTTGGCGGCGGGGGGGCCAGAGAGACCCAGTACTTC
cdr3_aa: CASSFGGGGARETQYF